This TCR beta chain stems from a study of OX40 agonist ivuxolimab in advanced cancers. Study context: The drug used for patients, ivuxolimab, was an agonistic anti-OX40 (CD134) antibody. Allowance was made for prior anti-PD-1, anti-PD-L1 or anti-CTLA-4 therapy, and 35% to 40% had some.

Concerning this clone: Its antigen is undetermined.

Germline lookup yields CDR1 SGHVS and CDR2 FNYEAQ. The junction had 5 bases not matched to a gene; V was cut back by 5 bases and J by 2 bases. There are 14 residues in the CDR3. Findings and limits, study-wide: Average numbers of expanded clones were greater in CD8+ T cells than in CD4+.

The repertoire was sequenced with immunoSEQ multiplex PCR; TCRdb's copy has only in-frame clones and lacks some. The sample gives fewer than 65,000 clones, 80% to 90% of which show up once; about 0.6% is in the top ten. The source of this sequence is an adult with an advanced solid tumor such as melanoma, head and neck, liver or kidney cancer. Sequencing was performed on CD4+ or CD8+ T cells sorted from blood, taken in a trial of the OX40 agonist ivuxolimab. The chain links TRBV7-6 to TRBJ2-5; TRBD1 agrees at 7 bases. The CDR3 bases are TGTGCCAGCAGCGTTGACAGGGTACAAGAGACCCAGTACTTC. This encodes CASSVDRVQETQYF.